These 3 T cell receptor beta chains were sequenced from one sample in a study of T cell responses to AZD1222 COVID-19 vaccine. The table came from immunoSEQ multiplex PCR; TCRdb's copy has only in-frame clones and leaves some out. This sample has about 82,000 clones, with about 80% found just once. The sequences come from peripheral blood, collected 28 days after the second AZD1222 dose. The origin of the receptors is an adult who received the AZD1222 COVID-19 vaccine.

The genes are TRBV5-4 and TRBJ2-5; 8 bases line up with TRBD2. Germline CDR1 is SGHNT and CDR2 is YYREEE (reference sequence). The J segment lost 5 bases and the V segment lost 0 bases, leaving 6 bases of the junction unmatched. The CDR3 length is 15 residues. The CDR3 DNA reads TGTGCCAGCAGCTTGGACGGGACTAGGGGTGAGACCCAGTACTTC. Translation gives CASSLDGTRGETQYF.

The V gene is TRBV28, the J gene TRBJ1-4, with D possibly TRBD1 on 5 matching bases. V lost 4 bases and J 8 bases, leaving 14 bases between the germline ends. CDR3 size: 14 residues. Germline assignment: CDR1 MDHEN and CDR2 SYDVKM. CDR3 nucleotides: TGTGCCAGCAGTTCTACCGGGACCGGCGAAAAACTGTTTTTT. It is translated as CASSSTGTGEKLFF.

The chain carries TRBV4-3 and TRBJ2-2; TRBD1 matches 10 bases. The CDR3 is 19 residues long. After removal of 1 base from V and 6 bases from J, the junction contained 14 bases not matched to a gene. Germline assignment: CDR1 LGHNA and CDR2 YSLEER. The CDR3, as DNA: TGCGCCAGCAGCCAAGTCTGGGAAACCGGGACAGGGGTGGCCGGGGAGCTGTTTTTT. Translation gives CASSQVWETGTGVAGELFF.